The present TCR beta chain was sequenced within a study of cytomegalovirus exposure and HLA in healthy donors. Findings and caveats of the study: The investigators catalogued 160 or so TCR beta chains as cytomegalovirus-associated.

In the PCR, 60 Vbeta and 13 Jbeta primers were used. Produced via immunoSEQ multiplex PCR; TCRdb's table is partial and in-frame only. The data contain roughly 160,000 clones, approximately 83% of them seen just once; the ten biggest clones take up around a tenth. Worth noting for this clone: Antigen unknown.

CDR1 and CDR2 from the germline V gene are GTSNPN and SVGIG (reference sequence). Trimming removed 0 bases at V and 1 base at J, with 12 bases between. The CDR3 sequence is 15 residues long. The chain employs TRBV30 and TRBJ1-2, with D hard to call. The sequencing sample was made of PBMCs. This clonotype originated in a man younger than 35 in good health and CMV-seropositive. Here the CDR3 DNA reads TGTGCCTGGAGTGTGAGGGCACTCCGTAACTATGGCTACACCTTC. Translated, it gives CAWSVRALRNYGYTF.